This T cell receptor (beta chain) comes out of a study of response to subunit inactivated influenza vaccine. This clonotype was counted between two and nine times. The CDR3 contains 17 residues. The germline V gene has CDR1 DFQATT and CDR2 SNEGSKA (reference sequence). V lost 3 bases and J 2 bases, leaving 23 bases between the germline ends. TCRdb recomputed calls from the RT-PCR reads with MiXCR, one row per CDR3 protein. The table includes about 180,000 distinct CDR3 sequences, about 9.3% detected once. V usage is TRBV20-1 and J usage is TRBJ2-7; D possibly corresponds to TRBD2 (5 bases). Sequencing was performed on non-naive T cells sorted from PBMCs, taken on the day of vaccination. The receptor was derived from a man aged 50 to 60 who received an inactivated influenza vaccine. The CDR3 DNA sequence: TGCAGTGCTAGGGACTCTGCCAGGTCGTTAGGTCCCTACGAGCAGTACTTC. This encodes CSARDSARSLGPYEQYF.